This T cell receptor (beta chain) derives from a study of T cells after yellow fever vaccination. The CDR3 is made up of 15 amino acids. The V gene lost 4 bases and the J gene lost 2 bases, with 15 bases spanning the gap. The germline V gene has CDR1 SGHNT and CDR2 YYREEE (reference sequence). A 5'RACE template-switching step, the method used to make TCR cDNA, added a universal primer site and UMIs. In TCRdb, the 5' RACE reads were re-called with MiXCR into one record per CDR3 protein. This sample carries roughly 330,000 distinct CDR3 sequences, 3% to 4.5% of them seen once, and the ten largest clones take about 24%. A few counts support this clonotype.

Specimen: PBMCs, collected 5 days after the yellow fever booster vaccination. The receptor comes from a man younger than 35 who received the YFV17D yellow fever vaccine. The V gene is TRBV5-4, the J gene TRBJ2-5; D call uncertain. The CDR3: CASSTRNAAQETQYF. In DNA, the CDR3 is TGTGCCAGCAGCACCCGAAATGCGGCACAAGAGACCCAGTACTTC.